The clone carrying this T cell receptor beta chain was picked up many times. The read finishes 3 residues shy of the CDR3 end, and the germline J gene is used to complete it. This record comes from a study of T cell clonality in common variable immunodeficiency. V was clipped by 6 bases and J by 0 bases, with 6 bases between them. Germline CDR1 reads SGHVS; CDR2 reads FQNEAQ. The CDR3 is 13 residues long. Libraries were prepared by immunoSEQ multiplex PCR; TCRdb keeps only in-frame clonotypes and omits some of them. Sampling found tens of thousands of clones, none seen once. Patients and controls were mostly of Caucasian heritage.

The chain recombines TRBV7-8 with TRBJ2-1, with D possibly matching TRBD2 (6 bases). This TCR was recovered from a person aged 18-69 years in good health. Sequencing was done on a sample of peripheral blood mononuclear cells. The covered CDR3 bases are TGTGCCAGCAGGGAGGGCTCCTACAATGAG. Its translation: CASREGSYNE. The whole CDR3 protein reads CASREGSYNEQFF.